This T cell receptor (beta chain) was retrieved from a study of memory CD4+ T cells and cytomegalovirus serostatus. Germline values: CDR1 SGHDT, CDR2 YYEEEE. V gave up 4 bases and J gave up 4 bases, with 12 bases separating them. The CDR3 is made up of 14 amino acids. Sequencing used immunoSEQ multiplex PCR; TCRdb keeps in-frame clones, though not all of them. The sample holds about 44,000 clones, over 65% seen once. The table lists this clone with a few counts. The sort gate was single viable CD3+CD4+CD8-CD45RO+ cells for memory CD4+ T cells. The receptor was isolated from an adult in good health and CMV-seronegative. The chain employs TRBV5-6 and TRBJ1-5, with D perhaps matching TRBD1 (6 bases). Sequencing input: memory CD4+ T cells from blood. CDR3 loop: CASSAQGPNQPQHF. The CDR3 region has the DNA TGTGCCAGCAGCGCTCAGGGGCCGAATCAGCCCCAGCATTTT.